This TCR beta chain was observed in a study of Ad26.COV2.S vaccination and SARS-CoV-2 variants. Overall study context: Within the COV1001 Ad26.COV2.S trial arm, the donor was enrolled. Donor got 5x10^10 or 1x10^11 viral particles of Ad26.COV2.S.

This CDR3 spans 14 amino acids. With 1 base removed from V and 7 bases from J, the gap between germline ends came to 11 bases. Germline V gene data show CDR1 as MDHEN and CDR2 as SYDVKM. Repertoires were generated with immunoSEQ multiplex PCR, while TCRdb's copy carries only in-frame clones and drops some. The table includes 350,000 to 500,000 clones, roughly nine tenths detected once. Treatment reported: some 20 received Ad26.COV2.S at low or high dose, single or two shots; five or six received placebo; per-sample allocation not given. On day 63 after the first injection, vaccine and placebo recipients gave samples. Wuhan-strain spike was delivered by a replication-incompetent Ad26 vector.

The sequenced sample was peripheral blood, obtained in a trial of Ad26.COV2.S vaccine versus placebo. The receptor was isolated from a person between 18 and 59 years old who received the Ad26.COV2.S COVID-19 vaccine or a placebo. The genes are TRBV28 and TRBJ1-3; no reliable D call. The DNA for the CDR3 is TGTGCCAGCAGTTTATATGTATCTTGGAACACCATATATTTT. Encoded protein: CASSLYVSWNTIYF.